This T cell receptor beta chain was found in a study of a mutant IDH1 vaccine in newly diagnosed glioma. CDR3 size: 13 residues. V lost 8 bases to trimming and J lost 5 bases; unmatched junction nucleotides: 4. The germline gives CDR1 SNHLY, CDR2 FYNNEI. Described time point: week 23, last vaccination. Topical imiquimod was applied with each vaccine dose, which held 300 ug of mutant IDH1 20-mer peptide. Method: immunoSEQ multiplex PCR; TCRdb's copy keeps in-frame clones and lacks some. The sample yields about 65,000 clones, 80% to 90% seen once. For this clone: Its target is unknown.

This sequence joins TRBV2 and TRBJ2-2, with 8 positions matching TRBD1. The sequence was obtained from a young man with glioma. Specimen: PBMCs, collected from a glioma patient whose treatment included an IDH1 peptide vaccine. Written as DNA, the CDR3 is TGTGCCAGCGGACAGGGATCGACCGGGGAGCTGTTTTTT. Encoded protein: CASGQGSTGELFF.